A selection of T cell receptor beta chains follows, all from one sample in a study of cytomegalovirus exposure and HLA in healthy donors. Produced via immunoSEQ multiplex PCR; TCRdb's table is partial and in-frame only. There are fewer than 250,000 clones in the sample; around 83% occur only once, and about 1.4% lies in the top ten. Material: PBMCs. The source of these receptors is a girl aged 5 to 17 in good health and CMV-seronegative. CDR3s include the opening cysteine and the closing phenylalanine or tryptophan. The order of the fields is clone size, V gene, J gene, D gene, CDR3 DNA, CDR3 protein. The D gene is left open where the match is weak. Clone size is not always given. Where it is, it says once, few, many or a class for expanded clones.

abundance: NA; v_gene: TRBV6-1; j_gene: TRBJ2-3; d_gene: NA; CDR3nt: TGTGCCAGCAGAGAAGGGGGGGTTAATACGCAGTATTTT; CDR3aa: CASREGGVNTQYF
abundance: NA; v_gene: TRBV7-8; j_gene: TRBJ1-1; d_gene: NA; CDR3nt: TGTGCCAGCAGCTTGGACACGATGAACACTGAAGCTTTCTTT; CDR3aa: CASSLDTMNTEAFF
abundance: NA; v_gene: TRBV18; j_gene: TRBJ2-2; d_gene: NA; CDR3nt: TGTGCCAGCTCACCCCCGACTGTGGACTGGACGAACACCGGGGAGCTGTTTTTT; CDR3aa: CASSPPTVDWTNTGELFF
abundance: NA; v_gene: TRBV9; j_gene: TRBJ2-3; d_gene: TRBD2; CDR3nt: TGTGCCAGCAGCGCCGGACTAGCGGGGATAGCAGATACGCAGTATTTT; CDR3aa: CASSAGLAGIADTQYF
abundance: NA; v_gene: TRBV9; j_gene: TRBJ2-7; d_gene: NA; CDR3nt: TGTGCCAGCAGCGTAGATGTGGCGGCGCTAGCTCCCCACGAGCAGTACTTC; CDR3aa: CASSVDVAALAPHEQYF
abundance: NA; v_gene: TRBV5-8; j_gene: TRBJ1-5; d_gene: NA; CDR3nt: TGTGCCAGCAGCTCCACCCGGAGGGAGAGGGGTTTAGGTCAGCCCCAGCATTTT; CDR3aa: CASSSTRRERGLGQPQHF
abundance: NA; v_gene: TRBV28; j_gene: TRBJ2-7; d_gene: NA; CDR3nt: TGTGCCAGCAGTTTCCGCAGGGTTCTGAGGTACGAGCAGTACTTC; CDR3aa: CASSFRRVLRYEQYF
abundance: once; v_gene: TRBV6-6; j_gene: TRBJ2-1; d_gene: NA; CDR3nt: TGTGCCAGCAGTTATACCTACAATGAGCAGTTCTTC; CDR3aa: CASSYTYNEQFF
abundance: NA; v_gene: TRBV7-9; j_gene: TRBJ2-1; d_gene: TRBD1; CDR3nt: TGTGCCAGCAGCGTAGGGGCCCGACAGGGGAGAAGGGACAATGAGCAGTTCTTC; CDR3aa: CASSVGARQGRRDNEQFF
abundance: NA; v_gene: TRBV28; j_gene: TRBJ1-1; d_gene: NA; CDR3nt: TGTGCCAGCAGTAGGTCAGGGAGGAGAACTGAAGCTTTCTTT; CDR3aa: CASSRSGRRTEAFF
abundance: NA; v_gene: TRBV27; j_gene: TRBJ1-2; d_gene: TRBD1; CDR3nt: TGTGCCAGCAGTCCTAGGCTGACAGGGGTTAACTATGGCTACACCTTC; CDR3aa: CASSPRLTGVNYGYTF
abundance: NA; v_gene: TRBV30; j_gene: TRBJ2-7; d_gene: TRBD2; CDR3nt: TGTGCCCTTAGGGGGCGGGAGGGCCTTACTGGCTACGAGCAGTACTTC; CDR3aa: CALRGREGLTGYEQYF
abundance: NA; v_gene: TRBV6-6; j_gene: TRBJ1-2; d_gene: NA; CDR3nt: TGTGCCAGCAGTTACGACAGAGCTAACTATGGCTACACCTTC; CDR3aa: CASSYDRANYGYTF
abundance: few; v_gene: TRBV6-6; j_gene: TRBJ1-1; d_gene: NA; CDR3nt: TGTGCCAGCAGTTACTCAGCCGAAGCTTTCTTT; CDR3aa: CASSYSAEAFF
abundance: NA; v_gene: TRBV7-9; j_gene: TRBJ2-7; d_gene: TRBD2; CDR3nt: TGTGCCAGCAGCCGAAGCGGGAGCTCCTACGAGCAGTACTTC; CDR3aa: CASSRSGSSYEQYF
abundance: NA; v_gene: TRBV29-1; j_gene: TRBJ1-4; d_gene: TRBD1; CDR3nt: TGCAGCGTTGAAGCTGGGACAGGGAGTGAAAAACTGTTTTTT; CDR3aa: CSVEAGTGSEKLFF
abundance: NA; v_gene: TRBV5-1; j_gene: TRBJ1-2; d_gene: TRBD1; CDR3nt: TGCGCCAGCGGGACAGGCGATAACTATGGCTACACCTTC; CDR3aa: CASGTGDNYGYTF
abundance: NA; v_gene: TRBV9; j_gene: TRBJ1-4; d_gene: NA; CDR3nt: TGTGCCAGCAGCTTCCTGGACAGCGCAACTAATGAAAAACTGTTTTTT; CDR3aa: CASSFLDSATNEKLFF
abundance: NA; v_gene: TRBV27; j_gene: TRBJ2-2; d_gene: NA; CDR3nt: TGTGCCAGCAGTCTCACTAGCGGGGAGCTGTTTTTT; CDR3aa: CASSLTSGELFF
abundance: NA; v_gene: TRBV15; j_gene: TRBJ2-1; d_gene: NA; CDR3nt: TGTGCCACCAGCAGGACTCTCTCCTACAATGAGCAGTTCTTC; CDR3aa: CATSRTLSYNEQFF
abundance: few; v_gene: TRBV7-6; j_gene: TRBJ2-2; d_gene: NA; CDR3nt: TGTGCCAGCAGCTTAGTAGGGGAGCTGTTTTTT; CDR3aa: CASSLVGELFF
abundance: NA; v_gene: TRBV27; j_gene: TRBJ1-5; d_gene: NA; CDR3nt: TGTGCCAGCAGTCCCCAGACAGTCGATCAGCCCCAGCATTTT; CDR3aa: CASSPQTVDQPQHF
abundance: NA; v_gene: TRBV30; j_gene: TRBJ1-1; d_gene: NA; CDR3nt: TGTGCCTGGAGTCCCACCAGGGAAAACACTGAAGCTTTCTTT; CDR3aa: CAWSPTRENTEAFF
abundance: NA; v_gene: TRBV30; j_gene: TRBJ2-7; d_gene: NA; CDR3nt: TGTGCCTGGAGTGTAGGGGGACCCGGCTACGAGCAGTACTTC; CDR3aa: CAWSVGGPGYEQYF
abundance: NA; v_gene: TRBV10-2; j_gene: TRBJ1-1; d_gene: NA; CDR3nt: TGCGCCAGCACCCTTCAAGGGGGAGGGACTGAAGCTTTCTTT; CDR3aa: CASTLQGGGTEAFF
abundance: few; v_gene: TRBV19; j_gene: TRBJ1-5; d_gene: TRBD1; CDR3nt: TGTGCCAGTAGCCGACCGGACAGGGTAAATCAGCCCCAGCATTTT; CDR3aa: CASSRPDRVNQPQHF
abundance: NA; v_gene: TRBV7-2; j_gene: TRBJ2-1; d_gene: TRBD2; CDR3nt: TGTGCCAGCAGCTTAGCCGGGGGGAGCTCCCACAATGAGCAGTTCTTC; CDR3aa: CASSLAGGSSHNEQFF
abundance: NA; v_gene: TRBV4-1; j_gene: TRBJ1-6; d_gene: TRBD1; CDR3nt: TGCGCCAGCAGCCAAAGTGCAGGCGGAAGGGGGCTGACACCCCTCCACTTT; CDR3aa: CASSQSAGGRGLTPLHF
abundance: NA; v_gene: TRBV5-1; j_gene: TRBJ1-4; d_gene: NA; CDR3nt: TGCGCCAGCAGCCGGGGGAATGGGAGGACTAATGAAAAACTGTTTTTT; CDR3aa: CASSRGNGRTNEKLFF
abundance: NA; v_gene: TRBV7-2; j_gene: TRBJ1-3; d_gene: TRBD1; CDR3nt: TGTGCCAGCAGCTTACGACAGGGGGCTACTGGAAACACCATATATTTT; CDR3aa: CASSLRQGATGNTIYF
abundance: NA; v_gene: TRBV7-9; j_gene: TRBJ1-2; d_gene: NA; CDR3nt: TGTGCCAGCAGCTTAAGTGGGATGAGGGATGGCTACACCTTC; CDR3aa: CASSLSGMRDGYTF
abundance: NA; v_gene: TRBV2; j_gene: TRBJ1-5; d_gene: TRBD1; CDR3nt: TGTGCCAGCAGCGACAGGGTTAGCAATCAGCCCCAGCATTTT; CDR3aa: CASSDRVSNQPQHF
abundance: once; v_gene: TRBV6-1; j_gene: TRBJ2-2; d_gene: NA; CDR3nt: TGTGCCAGCAGTGCCTGGGACATGTACGACACCGGGGAGCTGTTTTTT; CDR3aa: CASSAWDMYDTGELFF
abundance: NA; v_gene: TRBV11-2; j_gene: TRBJ2-3; d_gene: NA; CDR3nt: TGTGCCAGCAGCTCCCTACTAGTATATGGCACAGATACGCAGTATTTT; CDR3aa: CASSSLLVYGTDTQYF
abundance: NA; v_gene: TRBV5-4; j_gene: TRBJ1-1; d_gene: TRBD1; CDR3nt: TGTGCCAGCAGTTTTACAGGGACAGGGAACACTGAAGCTTTCTTT; CDR3aa: CASSFTGTGNTEAFF
abundance: NA; v_gene: TRBV28; j_gene: TRBJ1-6; d_gene: TRBD1; CDR3nt: TGTGCCAGCAAGGCGGGACAGGGTAATTCACCCCTCCACTTT; CDR3aa: CASKAGQGNSPLHF
abundance: NA; v_gene: TRBV28; j_gene: TRBJ2-3; d_gene: NA; CDR3nt: TGTGCCAGCAAGGGCGGGGGCAGCACAGATACACAGTATTTT; CDR3aa: CASKGGGSTDTQYF
abundance: NA; v_gene: TRBV7-2; j_gene: TRBJ2-2; d_gene: NA; CDR3nt: TGTGCCAGCAGCTTAATCAGCGGAAGGCCGGGGTTCGGGGAGCTGTTTTTT; CDR3aa: CASSLISGRPGFGELFF
abundance: NA; v_gene: TRBV2; j_gene: TRBJ2-5; d_gene: TRBD1; CDR3nt: TGTGCCAGCAGCAGGGACAGAATAGAGACCCAGTACTTC; CDR3aa: CASSRDRIETQYF
abundance: few; v_gene: TRBV2; j_gene: TRBJ1-1; d_gene: NA; CDR3nt: TGTGCCAGCAGAGCAGGGAAGAACACTGAAGCTTTCTTT; CDR3aa: CASRAGKNTEAFF
abundance: NA; v_gene: TRBV5-1; j_gene: TRBJ2-5; d_gene: TRBD2; CDR3nt: TGCGCCAGCGCGGGGCTAGCGGGCCCCCAAGAGACCCAGTACTTC; CDR3aa: CASAGLAGPQETQYF
abundance: NA; v_gene: TRBV28; j_gene: TRBJ1-5; d_gene: TRBD1; CDR3nt: TGTGCCAGCAGGACAGGGAGCAATCAGCCCCAGCATTTT; CDR3aa: CASRTGSNQPQHF
abundance: NA; v_gene: TRBV28; j_gene: TRBJ2-3; d_gene: NA; CDR3nt: TGTGCCAGCAGTTTAAACCCCCCAACAAACAGGTATTTT; CDR3aa: CASSLNPPTNRYF
abundance: NA; v_gene: TRBV7-2; j_gene: TRBJ1-2; d_gene: TRBD1; CDR3nt: TGTGCCAGCAGCAGGACAGGGGGCGGCTACACCTTC; CDR3aa: CASSRTGGGYTF
abundance: few; v_gene: TRBV2; j_gene: TRBJ1-1; d_gene: TRBD1; CDR3nt: TGTGCCAGCAGTATAGGGGGCGGGAACACTGAAGCTTTCTTT; CDR3aa: CASSIGGGNTEAFF
abundance: NA; v_gene: TRBV30; j_gene: TRBJ2-2; d_gene: TRBD2; CDR3nt: TGTGCCTGGCGGCGGGGGACGAACACCGGGGAGCTGTTTTTT; CDR3aa: CAWRRGTNTGELFF
abundance: NA; v_gene: TRBV5-4; j_gene: TRBJ2-1; d_gene: TRBD2; CDR3nt: TGTGCCAGCAGCTTGGAAGCGGGAGGCCCGCGGGAGCAGTTCTTC; CDR3aa: CASSLEAGGPREQFF
abundance: NA; v_gene: TRBV29-1; j_gene: TRBJ2-3; d_gene: NA; CDR3nt: TGCAGCGTTGAAGATAACAGCTTTATAGATACGCAGTATTTT; CDR3aa: CSVEDNSFIDTQYF
abundance: once; v_gene: TRBV7-2; j_gene: TRBJ2-3; d_gene: NA; CDR3nt: TGTGCCAGCAGCCGAAAAGTCGGCCGGGCAGATACGCAGTATTTT; CDR3aa: CASSRKVGRADTQYF
abundance: NA; v_gene: TRBV6-1; j_gene: TRBJ2-7; d_gene: NA; CDR3nt: TGTGCCAGCAGATACAAAGGGGCCTCCTACGAGCAGTACTTC; CDR3aa: CASRYKGASYEQYF